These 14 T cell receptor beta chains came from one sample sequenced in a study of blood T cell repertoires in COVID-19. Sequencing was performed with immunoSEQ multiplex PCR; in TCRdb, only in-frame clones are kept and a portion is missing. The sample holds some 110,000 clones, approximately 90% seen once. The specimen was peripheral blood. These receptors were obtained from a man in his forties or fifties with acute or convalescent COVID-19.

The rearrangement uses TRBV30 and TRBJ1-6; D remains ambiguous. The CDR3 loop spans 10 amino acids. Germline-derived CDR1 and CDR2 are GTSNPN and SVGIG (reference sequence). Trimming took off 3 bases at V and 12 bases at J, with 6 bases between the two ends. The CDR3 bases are TGTGCCTGGAGCCGGGGACCCCTCCACTTT. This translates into CAWSRGPLHF.

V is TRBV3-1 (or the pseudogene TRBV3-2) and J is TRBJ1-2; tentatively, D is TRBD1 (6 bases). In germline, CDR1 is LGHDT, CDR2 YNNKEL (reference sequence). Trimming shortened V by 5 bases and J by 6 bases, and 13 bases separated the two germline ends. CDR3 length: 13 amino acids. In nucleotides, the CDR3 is TGTGCCAGCAGCTCTTATACAGGGAATGGCTACACCTTC. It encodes CASSSYTGNGYTF.

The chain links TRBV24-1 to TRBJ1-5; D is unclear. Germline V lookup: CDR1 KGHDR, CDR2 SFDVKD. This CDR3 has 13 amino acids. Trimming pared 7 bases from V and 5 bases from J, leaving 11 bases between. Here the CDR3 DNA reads TGTGCCACCAGCCAAGGAACAGATCAGCCCCAGCATTTT. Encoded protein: CATSQGTDQPQHF.

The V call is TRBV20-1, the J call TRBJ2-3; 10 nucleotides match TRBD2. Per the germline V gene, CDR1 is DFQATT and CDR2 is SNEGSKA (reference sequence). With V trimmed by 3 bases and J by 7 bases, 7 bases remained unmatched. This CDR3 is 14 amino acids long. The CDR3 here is CSASLAGDTNTQYF. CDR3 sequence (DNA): TGCAGTGCTAGTCTAGCGGGAGATACGAATACGCAGTATTTT.

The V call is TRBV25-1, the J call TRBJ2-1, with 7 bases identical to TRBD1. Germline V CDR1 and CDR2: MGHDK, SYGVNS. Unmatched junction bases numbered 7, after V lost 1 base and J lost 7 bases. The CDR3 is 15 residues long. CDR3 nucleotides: TGTGCCAGCAGTGAATTCTACGGCAGGGGGAATGAGCAGTTCTTC. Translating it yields CASSEFYGRGNEQFF.

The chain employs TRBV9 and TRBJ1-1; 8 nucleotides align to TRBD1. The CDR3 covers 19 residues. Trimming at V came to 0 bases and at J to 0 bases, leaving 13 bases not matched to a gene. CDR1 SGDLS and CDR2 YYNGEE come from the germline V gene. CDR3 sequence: CASSVEQGVEGTMNTEAFF. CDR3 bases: TGTGCCAGCAGCGTAGAACAGGGGGTGGAAGGGACCATGAACACTGAAGCTTTCTTT. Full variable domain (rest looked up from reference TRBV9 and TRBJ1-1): DSGVTQTPKHLITATGQRVTLRCSPRSGDLSVYWYQQSLDQGLQFLIQYYNGEERAKGNILERFSAQQFPDLHSELNLSSLELGDSALYFCASSVEQGVEGTMNTEAFFGQGTRLTVV.

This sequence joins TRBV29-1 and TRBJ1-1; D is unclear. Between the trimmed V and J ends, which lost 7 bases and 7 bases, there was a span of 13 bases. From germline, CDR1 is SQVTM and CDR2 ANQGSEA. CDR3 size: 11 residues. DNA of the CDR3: TGCAGCGCGACCGCGGGCAATGAAGCTTTCTTT. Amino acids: CSATAGNEAFF.

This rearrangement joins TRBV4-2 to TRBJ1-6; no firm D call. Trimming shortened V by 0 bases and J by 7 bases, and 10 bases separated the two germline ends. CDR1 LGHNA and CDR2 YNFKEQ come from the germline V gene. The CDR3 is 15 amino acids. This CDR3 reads CASSQEGGQNSPLHF. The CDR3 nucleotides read TGTGCCAGCAGCCAAGAAGGAGGCCAGAATTCACCCCTCCACTTT.

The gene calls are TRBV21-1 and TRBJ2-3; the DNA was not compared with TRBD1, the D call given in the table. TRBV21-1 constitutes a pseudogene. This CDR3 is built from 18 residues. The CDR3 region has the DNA TGTGCCAGCAGCAAAGAACGGACAGGGGACCGGGGCACAGATACGCAGTATTTT. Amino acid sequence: CASSKERTGDRGTDTQYF.

The CDR3 DNA is TGTGCCAGCAGTGGACTAGCGGGACCCTACGAGCAGTACTTC. This codes for CASSGLAGPYEQYF. The chain links TRBV2 to TRBJ2-7, with TRBD2 matching 11 bases. In germline, CDR1 is SNHLY, CDR2 FYNNEI. The CDR3 has 14 residues. J gave up 2 bases and V 4 bases, and 1 base lay outside the gene matches.

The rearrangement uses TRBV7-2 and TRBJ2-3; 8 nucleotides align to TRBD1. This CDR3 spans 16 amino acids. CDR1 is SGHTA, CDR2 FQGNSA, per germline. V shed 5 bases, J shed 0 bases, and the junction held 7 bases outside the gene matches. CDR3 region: CASSRQGASSTDTQYF. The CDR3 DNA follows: TGTGCCAGCAGCCGTCAGGGGGCCTCTAGCACAGATACGCAGTATTTT.

The CDR3, as DNA: TGTGCCAGTAGTATTACCCCCCCAGGGTCGGGCAATGAGCAGTTCTTC. This codes for CASSITPPGSGNEQFF. The V call is TRBV19, the J call TRBJ2-1; tentatively, D is TRBD1 (5 bases). Trimming removed 3 bases at V and 6 bases at J, with 18 bases between. Germline CDR1 LNHDA, CDR2 SQIVND (reference sequence). The CDR3 spans 16 residues.

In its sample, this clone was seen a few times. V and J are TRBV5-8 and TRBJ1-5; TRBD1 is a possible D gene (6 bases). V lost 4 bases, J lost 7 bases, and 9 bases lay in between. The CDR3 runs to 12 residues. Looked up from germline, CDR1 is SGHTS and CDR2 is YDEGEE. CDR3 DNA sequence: TGTGCCAGCAGCAATACAGGGCAGCCCCAGCATTTT. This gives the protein CASSNTGQPQHF.

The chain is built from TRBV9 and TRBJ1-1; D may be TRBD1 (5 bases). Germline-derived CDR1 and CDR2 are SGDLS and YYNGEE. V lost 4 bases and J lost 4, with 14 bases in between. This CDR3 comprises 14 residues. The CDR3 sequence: CASSIGADGTEAFF. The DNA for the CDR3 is TGTGCCAGCAGCATAGGGGCAGACGGCACTGAAGCTTTCTTT.